This T cell receptor beta chain is from a study of shared clonotypes between healthy human individuals. Overall study findings and caveats: Limitation of the genetic and exposure-history diversity represented came from the few donors. An expected dependence of interdonor clonotype sharing on sequencing depth was noted. Among the subsets, naive ones generally showed larger estimated richness than memory ones.

This clone has just one count. Its antigen is still unknown. V shed 5 bases, J shed 7 bases, and the junction held 7 bases outside the gene matches. Per the germline V gene, CDR1 is SGHAT and CDR2 is FQNNGV. This CDR3 spans 15 amino acids. TCRdb keeps only in-frame clones here, not all; method: immunoSEQ multiplex PCR. This sample yields approximately 2.5 million clones, of which 90% to 95% are seen a single time; approximately 0.37% belongs to the top ten. The sequenced material came from naive CD4+ T cells from PBMCs. Documented subset: CD45RA+ positively selected. This TCR was recovered from a man between 18 and 35 years old in good health. Some clones in this sample may be carry-over from other donors' samples. The gene calls are TRBV11-2 and TRBJ2-1, with 11 positions matching TRBD2. The CDR3 sequence: CASSPIAGGSNEQFF. CDR3 DNA: TGTGCCAGCAGCCCTATAGCGGGAGGGAGTAATGAGCAGTTCTTC. Together with reference TRBV11-2 and TRBJ2-1, the CDR3 gives the full variable domain: EAGVAQSPRYKIIEKRQSVAFWCNPISGHATLYWYQQILGQGPKLLIQFQNNGVVDDSQLPKDRFSAERLKGVDSTLKIQPAKLEDSAVYLCASSPIAGGSNEQFFGPGTRLTVL.